Here is one T cell receptor (beta chain) with its context. Its recognized antigen is unknown. No quality values exist for individual bases; no much larger clone is one base distant. Library preparation was by the immunoSEQ multiplex PCR assay. As for how the authors treated the data: To diagnose cytomegalovirus status from the catalog of TCR beta chain sequences, a statistical classification framework was built. What TCRdb holds here is the immuneACCESS table cut down to in-frame rearrangements. Part of the clones is not present; checked against another copy, under half of the missing clones reflect an unresolved V gene, and the others are unexplained. The V and J calls and clone size were taken over from that table, and D and trimming were inferred from the DNA. The sample table shows about 76,000 clones, and 94% are seen once. 0.55% to 0.65% of the sample goes to the ten largest clones. This record belongs to a study of cytomegalovirus exposure and HLA in healthy donors (dated by TCRdb to the late 2010s). Looking at the study overall: According to a later analysis, the roughly 120 validation repertoires were produced on the same platform as the 700 or so repertoires of the first cohort. The study aimed to test whether signatures of past pathogen exposure could be identified by cataloging public T cell receptors. Along with the 666-subject first cohort, a separate validation cohort of 120 different subjects was used. The study combined high-throughput TCR immunosequencing, statistical association of individual TCRs with disease status, and machine learning to predict cytomegalovirus infection status. The paper's findings and limits, for the study overall: A later analysis lacked HLA typing for the validation cohort, so it scored co-occurrence in that cohort across all 120 or so repertoires. A few of the identified cytomegalovirus-associated TCR beta chains were confirmed in vitro to be specific for cytomegalovirus antigens. A later analysis found that TCRs clustered in the first cohort also tended to co-occur in the 130 or so validation repertoires, with 94% of cluster scores above 0. The classifier was reported to diagnose cytomegalovirus status with high specificity and sensitivity in both the original and validation cohorts. A total of fewer than 200 TCR beta chains were listed by the study as associated with cytomegalovirus. It was suggested by the authors that the approach could potentially be generalized to other disease states and immunological phenotypes. While some public TCRs were present in many individuals, most TCR sequences turned up only very rarely across donors.

Per the germline V gene, MNHEY is the CDR1 and SVGAGI is the CDR2. The CDR3 covers 15 residues, taking in both the cysteine and the phenylalanine. Only the CDR3 portion is preserved as DNA: 45 bases, with reading frame beginning at the first base. Trimming takes 5 bases off V and 0 bases off J; junction bases not matched to a gene: 6. Donors formed part of the validation cohort, which comprised about 130 subjects and was distinct from the first cohort of 666 subjects. The sequenced sample was PBMCs. The rearranged segments are TRBV6-5 and TRBJ1-2; 7 bases in between match TRBD1. The sequence derives from a woman aged 18 to 35 in good health and CMV-seronegative. The nucleotide sequence reads TGTGCCAGCAGTCTGGGACAGCCCGCTAACTATGGCTACACCTTC. This codes for CASSLGQPANYGYTF.